These 10 T cell receptor beta chains were all obtained from the same sample, sequenced in a study of blood T cell repertoires in COVID-19. Some clones are missing from TCRdb's copy, which holds only in-frame ones; the method was immunoSEQ multiplex PCR. Among a few hundred thousand clones listed, roughly 90% were seen once. Sequencing input: PBMCs or T cells enriched from blood (not recorded which). All receptors derive from a woman in her thirties who had recovered from COVID-19.

This sequence joins TRBV21-1 and TRBJ1-2. TRBV21-1 is noted as a pseudogene. This CDR3 contains 11 residues. CDR3 sequence reads: CASSDTRGYTF. The CDR3 DNA sequence: TGTGCCAGCAGCGATACTAGGGGCTACACCTTC.

This chain joins TRBV9 and TRBJ2-1; possibly TRBD2 for D (6 bases). Germline assignment: CDR1 SGDLS and CDR2 YYNGEE. V lost 4 bases, J lost 4 bases, and 12 bases lay in between. This CDR3 contains 14 residues. The CDR3 coding sequence is TGTGCCAGCAGCCTTCCTGGACTATACAATGAGCAGTTCTTC. Translated, it gives CASSLPGLYNEQFF.

The chain recombines TRBV27 with TRBJ2-7, with 8 bases matching TRBD2. Germline V lookup: CDR1 MNHEY, CDR2 SMNVEV (reference sequence). The CDR3 spans 15 residues. The ends lost 5 bases at V and 5 bases at J; junction bases unmatched: 11. The CDR3 sequence is CASSRIGTSPHEQYF. CDR3 sequence (DNA): TGTGCCAGCAGTCGGATCGGGACTAGTCCACACGAGCAGTACTTC.

The chain uses TRBV28 and TRBJ1-2, with D uncertain. The CDR3 length is 12 residues. Germline values: CDR1 MDHEN, CDR2 SYDVKM. The V end was cut by 7 bases, the J end by 2 bases, with 8 bases between. The CDR3 is CASNGRNYGYTF. Here the CDR3 DNA reads TGTGCCAGCAATGGCAGGAACTATGGCTACACCTTC.

J is TRBJ2-1 and V is TRBV18; TRBD1 is a possible D gene (5 bases). Deletions cut 5 bases from V and 4 bases from J, with 9 bases between. CDR1 and CDR2 (germline): KGHSH, LQKENI. The CDR3 extends over 13 amino acids. CDR3 residues: CASSTDRYNEQFF. The CDR3 DNA follows: TGTGCCAGCTCAACCGACAGATACAATGAGCAGTTCTTC.

This clone has only one observation. This chain uses TRBV7-9 with TRBJ1-1, with a weak D call TRBD1 (5 bases). V shed 6 bases and J shed 4 bases, with 15 bases lying between them. Germline CDR1 reads SEHNR; CDR2 reads FQNEAQ (reference sequence). There are 14 residues in the CDR3. CDR3 sequence reads: CASRWGDRGTEAFF. DNA of the CDR3: TGTGCCAGCAGGTGGGGGGATCGGGGCACTGAAGCTTTCTTT. Drawing the rest from reference TRBV7-9 and TRBJ1-1, the complete variable domain is DTGVSQNPRHKITKRGQNVTFRCDPISEHNRLYWYRQTLGQGPEFLTYFQNEAQLEKSRLLSDRFSAERPKGSFSTLEIQRTEQGDSAMYLCASRWGDRGTEAFFGQGTRLTVV.

V is TRBV28 and J is TRBJ1-1, with 8 bases matching TRBD1. V shed 5 bases and J 5 bases; nucleotides not matched to a gene: 10. CDR1 MDHEN and CDR2 SYDVKM come from the germline V gene. The CDR3 runs to 15 residues. CDR3 DNA: TGTGCCAGCAGTGTTGTCAGGGGGCGCGTTACTGAAGCTTTCTTT. Translation: CASSVVRGRVTEAFF.

This clone occurred a few times. The chain has TRBV5-6 and TRBJ2-7; TRBD1 agrees at 9 bases. The length of the CDR3 is 14 residues. Germline V gives CDR1 SGHDT, CDR2 YYEEEE. Unmatched junction bases numbered 9, after V lost 1 base and J lost 10 bases. The CDR3 protein is CASSLWDRAHRQYF. The CDR3 bases are TGTGCCAGCAGCTTGTGGGACAGGGCCCACAGACAGTACTTC.

V is TRBV4-1 and J is TRBJ1-1; the D gene is possibly TRBD1 (5 bases). The CDR3 consists of 15 residues. V lost 2 bases and J lost 4, with 14 bases in between. The germline CDR1 and CDR2 sequences are MGHRA and YSYEKL. The CDR3 reads CASSQQDISPTEAFF. In nucleotides, the CDR3 is TGCGCCAGCAGCCAACAGGACATTTCTCCCACTGAAGCTTTCTTT.

The rearrangement joins TRBV29-1 to TRBJ2-3; D is unclear. This CDR3 contains 13 residues. Between the trimmed V and J ends, which lost 3 bases and 6 bases, there was a span of 13 bases. Looked up from germline, CDR1 is SQVTM and CDR2 is ANQGSEA. CDR3 amino acids: CSVDLRHDDTQYF. The CDR3 DNA reads as TGCAGCGTTGATCTAAGACACGACGATACGCAGTATTTT.